This entry lists 11 T cell receptor beta chains sequenced from one sample in a study of T cell changes during pregnancy in multiple sclerosis. Using immunoSEQ multiplex PCR, the repertoire was profiled, and TCRdb retains in-frame clones only, with some absent. The sample records some 60,000 clones, around nine tenths being singletons. The sequences come from peripheral blood, collected after pregnancy. These receptors all stem from a female donor with multiple sclerosis, enrolled in a pregnancy study.

By share, this clone counts as medium-sized. In the same sample, other DNA sequences code for this CDR3. The chain employs TRBV19 and TRBJ1-6, with 9 bases identical to TRBD1. Germline lookup yields CDR1 LNHDA and CDR2 SQIVND (reference sequence). V dropped 3 bases and J dropped 0; count of bases not matched to a gene: 3. CDR3 length equals 17 residues. CDR3 nucleotide sequence: TGTGCCAGTAGTATTGGGACAGGGAGCTCCTATAATTCACCCCTCCACTTT. This codes for CASSIGTGSSYNSPLHF.

The chain carries TRBV6-4 and TRBJ2-3, with 8 bases fitting TRBD2. CDR1 is MRHNA, CDR2 SNTAGT, per germline. The CDR3 is made up of 14 amino acids. With 4 bases clipped from V and 2 bases from J, the junction kept 2 bases outside the gene matches. The CDR3 spells CASSVSGDTDTQYF. The CDR3 DNA follows: TGTGCCAGCAGTGTTAGCGGGGACACAGATACGCAGTATTTT.

The chain employs TRBV11-3 and TRBJ1-2; 9 bases agree with TRBD1. The germline gives CDR1 SGHNT, CDR2 YENEEA. V was pared by 10 bases and J by 8 bases, with 14 bases of the junction left unmatched. CDR3 length: 14 residues. The CDR3 region is CAIVMGGTGLGYTF. The CDR3 region has the DNA TGTGCCATCGTTATGGGGGGGACAGGGCTCGGCTACACCTTC.

DNA for the CDR3: TGTGCCAGCAGCCCGCGACTAGCGGGCCTGGGGAATGAGCAGTTCTTC. It codes for CASSPRLAGLGNEQFF. The chain employs TRBV9 and TRBJ2-1; 10 bases are shared with TRBD2. The CDR3 totals 16 residues. With V trimmed by 4 bases and J by 7 bases, 11 bases remained unmatched. Germline V lookup: CDR1 SGDLS, CDR2 YYNGEE.

This chain connects TRBV9 to TRBJ1-3, with 10 bases lining up with TRBD1. The CDR3 has 16 residues. The trim removed 4 bases at V and 0 bases at J, leaving 4 bases unmatched. CDR1 SGDLS and CDR2 YYNGEE come from the germline V gene. The CDR3 DNA reads TGTGCCAGCAGCCGACAGGGGGCCAACTCTGGAAACACCATATATTTT. Amino acid sequence: CASSRQGANSGNTIYF.

This clone has just one count. The CDR3 DNA follows: TGTGCCAGCAGCACGGCGGTACAGGGTTCGGGCCCGCCGCAGTATTTT. It codes for CASSTAVQGSGPPQYF. The chain uses TRBV7-2 and TRBJ2-3, with D tentatively TRBD1 (6 bases). Germline V gene lookup returns CDR1 SGHTA and CDR2 FQGNSA. The CDR3 runs to 16 residues. V lost 5 bases, J lost 10 bases, and 25 bases lay in between.

The chain has TRBV5-5 and TRBJ2-2, with a possible D match to TRBD2 (6 bases). CDR1 SGHKS and CDR2 YYEKEE come from the germline V gene (reference sequence). This CDR3 is 13 amino acids long. The V and J ends lost 7 bases and 6 bases respectively, with 13 bases between them. The CDR3 DNA reads as TGTGCCAGCGATCGGGGGACCCCCGGGGAGCTGTTTTTT. This sequence encodes CASDRGTPGELFF.

The rearrangement joins TRBV6-1 to TRBJ2-7, with TRBD2 identical over 7 bases. The germline CDR1 and CDR2 sequences are MNHNS and SASEGT. Trimming cost V 3 bases and J 3 bases; bases outside gene matches: 5. The CDR3 runs to 14 residues. CDR3 DNA: TGTGCCAGCAGTGAGGCTAGCGGTTTCTACGAGCAGTACTTC. Translating it yields CASSEASGFYEQYF.

This clone was picked up one time. V and J are TRBV7-2 and TRBJ2-7; perhaps TRBD2 as D (5 bases). V was cut by 5 bases and J by 6 bases, with 17 bases left in between. The CDR3 contains 14 residues. Germline V lookup: CDR1 SGHTA, CDR2 FQGNSA. The CDR3 DNA follows: TGTGCCAGCAGCCCCAGGACTCAACTGGGCGAGCAGTACTTC. It codes for CASSPRTQLGEQYF.

The chain uses TRBV2 and TRBJ2-1; 7 positions match TRBD2. The CDR3 is made up of 15 amino acids. The germline CDR1 and CDR2 sequences are SNHLY and FYNNEI. Trimming cost V 3 bases and J 9 bases; bases outside gene matches: 11. The CDR3 is CASSDGGYAAREQFF. The CDR3 DNA reads TGTGCCAGCAGTGACGGGGGGTATGCTGCGCGTGAGCAGTTCTTC.

This rearrangement joins TRBV7-8 to TRBJ2-3; D unresolved. Germline CDR1 reads SGHVS; CDR2 reads FQNEAQ. The CDR3 sequence is 15 residues long. The V gene lost 1 base and the J gene lost 4 bases, with 12 bases spanning the gap. CDR3 in DNA: TGTGCCAGCAGCTTAGTTGATGCGGCACCAGATACGCAGTATTTT. The encoded protein is CASSLVDAAPDTQYF.